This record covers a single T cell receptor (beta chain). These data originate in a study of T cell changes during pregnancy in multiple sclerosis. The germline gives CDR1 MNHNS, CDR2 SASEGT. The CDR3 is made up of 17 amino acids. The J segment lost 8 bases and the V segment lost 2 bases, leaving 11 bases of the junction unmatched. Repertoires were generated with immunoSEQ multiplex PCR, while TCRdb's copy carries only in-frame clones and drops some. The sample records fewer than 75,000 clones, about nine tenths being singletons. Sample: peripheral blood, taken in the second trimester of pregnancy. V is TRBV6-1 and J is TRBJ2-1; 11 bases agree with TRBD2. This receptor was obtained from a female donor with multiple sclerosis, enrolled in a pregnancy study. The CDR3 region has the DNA TGTGCCAGCAGTGAACTTGTACGACTAGCGGGACGGTATGAGCAGTTCTTC. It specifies CASSELVRLAGRYEQFF.